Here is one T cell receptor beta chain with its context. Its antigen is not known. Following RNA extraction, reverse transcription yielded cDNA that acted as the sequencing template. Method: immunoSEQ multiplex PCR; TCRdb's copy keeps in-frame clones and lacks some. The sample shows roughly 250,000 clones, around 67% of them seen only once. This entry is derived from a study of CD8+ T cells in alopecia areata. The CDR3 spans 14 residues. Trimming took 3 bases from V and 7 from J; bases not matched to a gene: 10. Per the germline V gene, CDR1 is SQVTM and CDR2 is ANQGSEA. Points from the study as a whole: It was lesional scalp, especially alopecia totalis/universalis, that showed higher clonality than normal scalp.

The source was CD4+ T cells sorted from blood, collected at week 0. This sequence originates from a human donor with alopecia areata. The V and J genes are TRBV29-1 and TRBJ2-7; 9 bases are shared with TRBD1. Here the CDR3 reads CSVETGQGMREQYF. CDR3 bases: TGCAGCGTTGAGACGGGACAGGGAATGAGAGAGCAGTACTTC.